The 14 T cell receptor beta chains listed next were all sequenced from one sample in a study of cytomegalovirus exposure and HLA in healthy donors. The primer mix had 60 Vbeta and 13 Jbeta primers. Profiled with immunoSEQ multiplex PCR; TCRdb holds only in-frame clones, not every one. The top ten clones hold roughly 4.2% of a sample with about 83,000 clones, 65% to 75% of them seen once. Source material: PBMCs. The receptors originated from a man aged 55 to 70 in good health and CMV-seronegative.

V gene TRBV10-2 combines with J gene TRBJ1-6; D remains unclear. Trimming cost V 3 bases and J 1 base, with 16 bases left between them. Per the germline V gene, CDR1 is WSHSY and CDR2 is SAAADI. The CDR3 is made up of 18 amino acids. The CDR3 DNA reads as TGCGCCAGCAGTGAAATCAGGACCGGGGTATCCTATAATTCACCCCTCCACTTT. This gives the protein CASSEIRTGVSYNSPLHF.

This clone was seen a single time. The chain has TRBV19 and TRBJ2-7; perhaps TRBD1 as D (5 bases). The V gene's germline CDR1 is LNHDA and CDR2 SQIVND (reference sequence). Deletions cut 2 bases from V and 4 bases from J, with 9 bases between. This CDR3 contains 13 residues. This CDR3 reads CASSIRGRYEQYF. The CDR3 nucleotides read TGTGCCAGTAGTATAAGGGGCCGGTACGAGCAGTACTTC.

The V and J genes are TRBV6-5 and TRBJ2-3; TRBD1 might be the D (6 bases). V was trimmed by 6 bases and J by 6 bases, leaving 7 bases between them. CDR3 length: 11 residues. Per the germline V gene, CDR1 is MNHEY and CDR2 is SVGAGI. The CDR3: CASRTGDTQYF. The CDR3 region has the DNA TGTGCCAGCAGGACAGGTGATACGCAGTATTTT.

The rearrangement uses TRBV4-2 and TRBJ1-2, with 10 bases identical to TRBD1. Germline V lookup: CDR1 LGHNA, CDR2 YNFKEQ. The V and J ends lost 3 bases and 4 bases, in that order; junction bases with no gene match: 2. The CDR3 length is 14 residues. The CDR3 DNA reads TGTGCCAGCAGCCAGGACAGGGGGGGCTATGGCTACACCTTC. Translated: CASSQDRGGYGYTF.

The chain joins TRBV6-1 to TRBJ1-2; 11 bases are a match to TRBD1. In germline, CDR1 is MNHNS, CDR2 SASEGT. The CDR3 extends over 18 amino acids. The trim removed 0 bases at V and 0 bases at J, leaving 6 bases unmatched. CDR3 bases: TGTGCCAGCAGTGAAGCCGGGACAGGGGGTAGATCTAACTATGGCTACACCTTC. This encodes CASSEAGTGGRSNYGYTF.

The chain uses TRBV19 and TRBJ2-7; TRBD1 agrees at 9 bases. Germline loops: CDR1 LNHDA, CDR2 SQIVND (reference sequence). This CDR3 contains 18 residues. The ends lost 2 bases at V and 2 bases at J; junction bases unmatched: 13. This CDR3 is CASSIKGQGPLLPYEQYF. As DNA, the CDR3 is TGTGCCAGTAGTATAAAGGGACAGGGACCACTCCTGCCCTACGAGCAGTACTTC.

This clone is a singleton in its sample. The V and J genes are TRBV7-2 and TRBJ2-1, with 7 bases fitting TRBD2. Germline assignment: CDR1 SGHTA and CDR2 FQGNSA. CDR3 size: 16 residues. V lost 5 bases to trimming and J lost 5 bases; unmatched junction nucleotides: 12. In DNA form, the CDR3 reads TGTGCCAGCAGCCCCGATAGGCGGGGGAAACACAATGAGCAGTTCTTC. It specifies CASSPDRRGKHNEQFF.

The chain joins TRBV7-2 to TRBJ1-6; possibly TRBD1 for D (6 bases). The V end was cut by 5 bases, the J end by 8 bases, with 10 bases between. CDR3 length: 13 residues. CDR1 is SGHTA, CDR2 FQGNSA, per germline. The CDR3 region has the DNA TGTGCCAGCAGCCTCTACAGGGATTCACCCCTCCACTTT. It yields the protein CASSLYRDSPLHF.

The chain joins TRBV11-1 to TRBJ2-7, with TRBD1 identical over 8 bases. CDR1 SGHAT and CDR2 FQDESV come from the germline V gene (reference sequence). With 5 bases clipped from V and 3 bases from J, the junction kept 9 bases outside the gene matches. The CDR3 extends over 15 amino acids. The CDR3 reads CASSPGSGGHYEQYF. The CDR3 DNA follows: TGTGCCAGCAGCCCAGGGTCAGGGGGCCACTACGAGCAGTACTTC.

The chain recombines TRBV19 with TRBJ1-4; 7 nucleotides agree with TRBD1. V trimming: 5 bases; J trimming: 0 bases; junction bases outside the gene matches: 3. Germline V lookup: CDR1 LNHDA, CDR2 SQIVND (reference sequence). The CDR3 has 15 residues. CDR3 protein: CASSPGTATNEKLFF. The CDR3 DNA follows: TGTGCCAGTAGTCCGGGGACAGCAACTAATGAAAAACTGTTTTTT.

The chain recombines TRBV19 with TRBJ1-1; tentatively, D is TRBD1 (5 bases). V gave up 8 bases and J gave up 1 base, with 11 bases separating them. The V gene's germline CDR1 is LNHDA and CDR2 SQIVND (reference sequence). The length of the CDR3 is 13 residues. The CDR3 DNA sequence: TGTGCCAGTCGAACGGGGGGGAACACTGAAGCTTTCTTT. Amino acids: CASRTGGNTEAFF. Together with reference TRBV19 and TRBJ1-1, the CDR3 gives the full variable domain: DGGITQSPKYLFRKEGQNVTLSCEQNLNHDAMYWYRQDPGQGLRLIYYSQIVNDFQKGDIAEGYSVSREKKESFPLTVTSAQKNPTAFYLCASRTGGNTEAFFGQGTRLTVV.

The rearrangement links TRBV7-8 to TRBJ2-6, with 7 bases aligning to TRBD1. V lost 4 bases to trimming and J lost 0 bases; unmatched junction nucleotides: 6. The CDR3 spans 17 residues. Germline values: CDR1 SGHVS, CDR2 FQNEAQ. This CDR3 is CASSSGQAGSGANVLTF. In DNA, the CDR3 is TGTGCCAGCAGCTCCGGACAGGCCGGCTCTGGGGCCAACGTCCTGACTTTC.

In the case of this clone: This same CDR3 is encoded by further DNA sequences in the sample. The V gene is TRBV4-1, the J gene TRBJ2-5, with D hard to call. CDR1 is MGHRA, CDR2 YSYEKL, per germline. There are 15 residues in the CDR3. Deletions cut 3 bases from V and 5 bases from J, with 16 bases between. The CDR3 sequence: CASSQERRSAETQYF. In nucleotides, the CDR3 is TGCGCCAGCAGCCAGGAAAGAAGGTCAGCGGAGACCCAGTACTTC.

The chain joins TRBV30 to TRBJ1-1; D not certain. CDR3 length equals 13 residues. The ends were cut back, 0 bases at V and 4 bases at J, with 9 bases in the middle. The germline V gene has CDR1 GTSNPN and CDR2 SVGIG (reference sequence). The CDR3 DNA reads TGTGCCTGGAGTGTATCGCGCTCCACTGAAGCTTTCTTT. Its protein product is CAWSVSRSTEAFF.